The rows below give T cell receptor beta chains drawn from one sample of a study of CD8 T cells in ankylosing spondylitis. TCRdb analysed the 5' RACE reads with MiXCR anew, one entry per CDR3 protein. The data contain about 300,000 distinct CDR3 sequences, approximately 10% of them singletons. Sequencing was performed on blood, either unsorted or a sorted T cell fraction (not recorded which). The receptors were gathered from a female donor with ankylosing spondylitis or in good health (not recorded which). Each CDR3 is given with its conserved first and last residue. D genes are given only for firm matches.

D | J | V | CDR3
TRBD2 | TRBJ2-5 | TRBV6-1 | CASSGASGGQETQYF
- | TRBJ2-3 | TRBV29-1 | CSVEEQWGDTQYF
- | TRBJ2-3 | TRBV20-1 | CSARDDTQYF
- | TRBJ2-1 | TRBV29-1 | CSVSTVHYNEQFF
TRBD1 | TRBJ2-3 | TRBV20-1 | CSASSLHRGRFHTDTQYF
TRBD2 | TRBJ2-3 | TRBV4-3 | CASSPLGTSGSTDTQYF
- | TRBJ2-2 | TRBV28 | CAIRSHPNTGELFF
TRBD1 | TRBJ2-6 | TRBV7-9 | CASSFDRGNGANVLTF
- | TRBJ2-2 | TRBV6-1 | CASSGQSAGELFF
- | TRBJ2-7 | TRBV12-3/TRBV12-4 | CASSPLSVSYEQYF
- | TRBJ2-5 | TRBV11-2 | CASSLDLRETQYF
- | TRBJ2-3 | TRBV15 | CATSAVGTDTQYF
- | TRBJ2-5 | TRBV7-9 | CASSPRTGAGETQYF
- | TRBJ1-1 | TRBV3-1 | CASSQARLNTEAFF
- | TRBJ2-1 | TRBV18 | CASSPSQSSYNEQFF
- | TRBJ1-5 | TRBV24-1 | CATNLIRRSNQPQHF
- | TRBJ1-4 | TRBV5-1 | CASSPDSQMEKLFF
- | TRBJ1-2 | TRBV20-1 | CSASGQADYGYTF
- | TRBJ1-1 | TRBV7-9 | CASSLGGRGEAFF
- | TRBJ2-7 | TRBV20-1 | CSARVNSYEQYF
TRBD1 | TRBJ2-5 | TRBV4-1 | CASSQEGTGVVKTQYF
TRBD2 | TRBJ2-1 | TRBV20-1 | CSASTASGYSYNEQFF
- | TRBJ1-2 | TRBV20-1 | CSARTSQGGGYTF
- | TRBJ2-3 | TRBV7-2 | CASSLGAVSTDTQYF
TRBD1 | TRBJ1-4 | TRBV15 | CATKPGQGQIGTNEKLFF
- | TRBJ2-7 | TRBV12-3/TRBV12-4 | CASSLLGPPSYEQYF
- | TRBJ2-5 | TRBV5-8 | CASSLVFETQYF
- | TRBJ1-2 | TRBV19 | CASTTGPGYTF
- | TRBJ2-7 | TRBV6-5 | CASSSRTLSYIHYF
TRBD1 | TRBJ2-7 | TRBV5-1 | CASSLTGVGYEQYF
- | TRBJ2-4 | TRBV20-1 | CSATRGGRAKNIQYF
TRBD2 | TRBJ2-4 | TRBV5-1 | CASSLATGGPGIQYF
TRBD1 | TRBJ2-2 | TRBV25-1 | CASSELGQTNTGELFF
TRBD1 | TRBJ2-3 | TRBV6-6 | CASRNFRDRGFVTDTQYF
TRBD2 | TRBJ2-1 | TRBV7-9 | CASSLSALAGGYNEQFF
- | TRBJ1-2 | TRBV7-8 | CASSPMVNYGYTF
TRBD1 | TRBJ2-7 | TRBV20-1 | CSANSGTGTYEQYF
TRBD2 | TRBJ2-1 | TRBV20-1 | CSASGGTSSGEQFF
TRBD1 | TRBJ2-6 | TRBV20-1 | CSTRQGQGASGANVLTF
- | TRBJ2-2 | TRBV12-3/TRBV12-4 | CASSPQGWTGELFF
- | TRBJ2-2 | TRBV7-9 | CASSLESTGELFF